This TCR beta chain was identified in a study of identifying expanded T cells in peripheral blood. Broader study findings: Clone count variance between roughly 2-week samples rose with total template count. Technical replicates showed roughly 1.2 changed clones; approximately 2 weeks 15 to 20; four weeks 19.

The data were produced by immunoSEQ multiplex PCR, yet TCRdb's version contains in-frame clones alone and is incomplete. This sample has about 82,000 clones, with approximately 90% found just once. During the collection period, no donor immune events like infections were recorded. Comment on this clone: Its antigen is as yet unknown.

The sample taken for sequencing was blood. The receptor was isolated from a person aged 18-69 years in good health.

CDR3 sequence: CASSVGAGGGEKLFF. The CDR3 nucleotides read TGTGCCAGCAGCGTAGGGGCAGGAGGAGGTGAAAAACTGTTTTTT. This chain links TRBV9 with TRBJ1-4, with D uncertain. Trimming pared 0 bases from V and 7 bases from J, leaving 13 bases between. Germline V lookup: CDR1 SGDLS, CDR2 YYNGEE. This CDR3 spans 15 amino acids. The variable domain in full, completed from reference TRBV9 and TRBJ1-4, reads DSGVTQTPKHLITATGQRVTLRCSPRSGDLSVYWYQQSLDQGLQFLIQYYNGEERAKGNILERFSAQQFPDLHSELNLSSLELGDSALYFCASSVGAGGGEKLFFGSGTQLSVL.